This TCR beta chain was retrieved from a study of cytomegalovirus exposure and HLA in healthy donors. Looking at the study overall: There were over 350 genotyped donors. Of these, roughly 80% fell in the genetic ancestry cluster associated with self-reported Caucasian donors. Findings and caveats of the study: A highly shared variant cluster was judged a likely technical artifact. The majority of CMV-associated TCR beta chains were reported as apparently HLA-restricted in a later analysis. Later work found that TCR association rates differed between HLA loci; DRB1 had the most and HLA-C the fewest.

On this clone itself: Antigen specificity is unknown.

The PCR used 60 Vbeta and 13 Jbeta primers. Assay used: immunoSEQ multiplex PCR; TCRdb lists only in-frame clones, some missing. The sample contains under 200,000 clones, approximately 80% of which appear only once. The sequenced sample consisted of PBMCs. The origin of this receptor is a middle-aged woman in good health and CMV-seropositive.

In DNA, the CDR3 is TGTGCCAGTCATACCGGCGGGGATGCAGATACGCAGTATTTT. Its protein is CASHTGGDADTQYF. The gene calls are TRBV19 and TRBJ2-3; tentative D call: TRBD2 (6 bases). This CDR3 has 14 amino acids. CDR1 LNHDA and CDR2 SQIVND come from the germline V gene (reference sequence). Deletions cut 8 bases from V and 4 bases from J, with 16 bases between. Full variable domain (rest looked up from reference TRBV19 and TRBJ2-3): DGGITQSPKYLFRKEGQNVTLSCEQNLNHDAMYWYRQDPGQGLRLIYYSQIVNDFQKGDIAEGYSVSREKKESFPLTVTSAQKNPTAFYLCASHTGGDADTQYFGPGTRLTVL.